Each of the 30 T cell receptor beta chains below was sequenced from the same sample in a study of blood T cell repertoires in COVID-19. The method was immunoSEQ multiplex PCR; TCRdb's version includes in-frame clones alone and lacks a portion of them. The table has 150,000 or so clones, 84% seen once. The sample consisted of peripheral blood. The receptors derive from a woman in her forties or fifties in a cohort sampled during active or convalescent COVID-19.

The chain joins TRBV9 to TRBJ1-1; TRBD1 agrees at 7 bases. This CDR3 is 14 amino acids long. Germline V CDR1 and CDR2: SGDLS, YYNGEE. The V and J ends lost 4 bases and 0 bases, in that order; junction bases with no gene match: 3. CDR3 bases: TGTGCCAGCAGCCCGGGACAGCTGAACACTGAAGCTTTCTTT. Its translation is CASSPGQLNTEAFF.

V gene TRBV6-1 combines with J gene TRBJ2-6; D gene unclear. The V end was cut by 1 base, the J end by 1 base, with 5 bases between. The germline V gene encodes CDR1 MNHNS and CDR2 SASEGT. The CDR3 loop spans 15 amino acids. CDR3 sequence (DNA): TGTGCCAGCAGTGAAGGGGCTTCTGGGGCCAACGTCCTGACTTTC. Encoded protein: CASSEGASGANVLTF.

The chain uses TRBV7-9 and TRBJ1-6, with TRBD1 as a possible D gene (5 bases). The CDR3 runs to 15 residues. V was pared by 3 bases and J by 5 bases, with 11 bases between. Germline V gene data show CDR1 as SEHNR and CDR2 as FQNEAQ (reference sequence). This CDR3 reads CASSFSGADNSPLHF. The CDR3, as DNA: TGTGCCAGCAGCTTCTCTGGGGCGGATAATTCACCCCTCCACTTT.

CDR3 bases: TGTGCCAGCAGCCCTGGACAGGGGACCTCCCAAGAGACCCAGTACTTC. Translating gives CASSPGQGTSQETQYF. The V and J genes are TRBV3-1 (or the pseudogene TRBV3-2) and TRBJ2-5; 9 nucleotides line up with TRBD1. After removal of 4 bases from V and 1 base from J, the junction contained 7 bases not matched to a gene. The CDR3 has 16 residues. Germline V lookup: CDR1 LGHDT, CDR2 YNNKEL (reference sequence).

The chain links TRBV5-1 to TRBJ1-2; 7 bases map to TRBD1. The germline CDR1 and CDR2 sequences are SGHRS and YFSETQ. CDR3 length: 15 amino acids. Trimming took 4 bases from V and 7 from J; bases not matched to a gene: 13. CDR3 amino acids: CASSSTGTASGGYTF. CDR3 nucleotide sequence: TGCGCCAGCAGCAGTACCGGGACAGCCAGCGGTGGCTACACCTTC.

CDR3 amino acids: CATTRGANEKLFF. The CDR3 region has the DNA TGTGCCACCACGCGGGGGGCTAATGAAAAACTGTTTTTT. The chain has TRBV24-1 and TRBJ1-4; D perhaps matches TRBD1 (5 bases). V lost 8 bases to trimming and J lost 3 bases, with 9 bases between them. The V gene's germline CDR1 is KGHDR and CDR2 SFDVKD. The CDR3 loop spans 13 amino acids.

This chain connects TRBV7-2 to TRBJ1-3; 7 bases match TRBD1. This CDR3 spans 15 amino acids. V gave up 2 bases and J gave up 3 bases; unmatched junction bases: 4. Per the germline V gene, CDR1 is SGHTA and CDR2 is FQGNSA. The CDR3 DNA is TGTGCCAGCAGCTTACAAGGGGGCCTTGGAAACACCATATATTTT. Translated, it gives CASSLQGGLGNTIYF.

The chain is built from TRBV27 and TRBJ1-6; 11 positions agree with TRBD1. Trimming took 1 base from V and 8 from J; bases not matched to a gene: 7. Germline loops: CDR1 MNHEY, CDR2 SMNVEV (reference sequence). The CDR3 loop spans 17 amino acids. CDR3 sequence: CASSLLGGQGADSPLHF. The CDR3 nucleotides are TGTGCCAGCAGTTTATTGGGCGGACAGGGGGCGGATTCACCCCTCCACTTT.

The CDR3 DNA follows: TGTGCCAGCGCGGCGCAGAACACTGAAGCTTTCTTT. Amino acid sequence: CASAAQNTEAFF. The V call is TRBV7-2, the J call TRBJ1-1; D uncertain. The CDR3 is 12 residues long. Between the trimmed V and J ends, which lost 8 bases and 1 base, there was a span of 8 bases. From germline, CDR1 is SGHTA and CDR2 FQGNSA.

This clone was detected once. The rearrangement links TRBV24-1 to TRBJ2-1; 8 bases match TRBD2. CDR1 is KGHDR, CDR2 SFDVKD, per germline. V dropped 0 bases and J dropped 6; count of bases not matched to a gene: 9. The CDR3 has 17 residues. CDR3 in amino acids: CATSDLGGRGDPNEQFF. The CDR3 region has the DNA TGTGCCACCAGTGATTTGGGGGGGCGGGGGGACCCCAATGAGCAGTTCTTC.

V and J are TRBV6-2 or TRBV6-3 and TRBJ1-1; perhaps TRBD1 as D (5 bases). CDR3 size: 16 residues. The germline V gene encodes CDR1 MNHEY and CDR2 SVGEGT. Deletions cut 1 base from V and 0 bases from J, with 12 bases between. The DNA for the CDR3 is TGTGCCAGCAGTTACTTCCGGGGGGAGTTGAACACTGAAGCTTTCTTT. Its protein is CASSYFRGELNTEAFF.

The genes are TRBV3-1 (or the pseudogene TRBV3-2) and TRBJ2-1; D possibly corresponds to TRBD1 (5 bases). This CDR3 is built from 14 residues. Germline CDR1 reads LGHDT; CDR2 reads YNNKEL (reference sequence). Trimming removed 3 bases from V and 8 bases from J, with 14 bases in between. The CDR3 nucleotides are TGTGCCAGCAGCCACACCCAGGGTGCGGATGAGCAGTTCTTC. Translating gives CASSHTQGADEQFF.

The genes are TRBV6-2 or TRBV6-3 and TRBJ1-1, with 11 bases matching TRBD1. After removal of 4 bases from V and 4 bases from J, the junction contained 2 bases not matched to a gene. The CDR3 has 14 amino acids. Germline CDR1 is MNHEY and CDR2 is SVGEGT. The CDR3 DNA is TGTGCCAGCAGTTCAGGACAGGGGGCCACTGAAGCTTTCTTT. Translation: CASSSGQGATEAFF.

The chain is built from TRBV5-1 and TRBJ1-3; 8 bases align to TRBD1. This CDR3 contains 15 residues. The germline CDR1 and CDR2 sequences are SGHRS and YFSETQ. V gave up 6 bases and J gave up 2 bases; unmatched junction bases: 7. CDR3 loop: CASTSDRVAGNTIYF. The DNA for the CDR3 is TGCGCCAGCACCTCGGACAGGGTAGCTGGAAACACCATATATTTT.

The CDR3 sequence is CASSKRASGGLTDTQYF. As DNA, the CDR3 is TGTGCCAGTAGCAAACGGGCTAGCGGGGGTCTCACAGATACGCAGTATTTT. The chain joins TRBV19 to TRBJ2-3, with 10 bases fitting TRBD2. This CDR3 has 17 amino acids. V was clipped by 6 bases and J by 2 bases; unmatched bases: 11. Germline CDR1 reads LNHDA; CDR2 reads SQIVND (reference sequence).

The chain is built from TRBV19 and TRBJ2-7; TRBD1 matches 10 bases. V shed 2 bases, J shed 1 base, and the junction held 17 bases outside the gene matches. There are 20 residues in the CDR3. Per germline, CDR1 LNHDA and CDR2 SQIVND (reference sequence). The CDR3 region is CASSILPPRGTGDLSYEQYF. In nucleotides, the CDR3 is TGTGCCAGTAGTATACTACCCCCTCGGGGGACAGGGGACCTATCCTACGAGCAGTACTTC.

The table lists this clone with a count of one. The rearrangement uses TRBV14 and TRBJ1-2, with D perhaps TRBD1 (6 bases). Germline values: CDR1 SGHDN, CDR2 FVKESK. This CDR3 comprises 12 residues. Trimming left V 4 bases short and J 8 bases short, with 11 bases between. CDR3 region: CASSPQGWGYTF. CDR3 DNA sequence: TGTGCCAGCAGCCCACAGGGTTGGGGCTACACCTTC.

This clone appeared a few times. CDR3 amino acids: CASSSSRGTEAFF. As DNA, the CDR3 is TGTGCCAGCAGCTCAAGCCGGGGCACTGAAGCTTTCTTT. V usage is TRBV11-2 and J usage is TRBJ1-1; D is undetermined. The CDR3 spans 13 residues. Looked up from germline, CDR1 is SGHAT and CDR2 is FQNNGV. V was shortened by 4 bases and J by 4 bases, with 10 bases between the two germline ends.

V is TRBV7-9 and J is TRBJ2-3, with 7 bases fitting TRBD1. CDR1 and CDR2 (germline): SEHNR, FQNEAQ (reference sequence). V lost 5 bases, J lost 6 bases, and 5 bases stayed unmatched. CDR3 length: 13 amino acids. The CDR3 coding sequence is TGTGCCAGCAGCGCCTTACAGGGGGATACGCAGTATTTT. Translation: CASSALQGDTQYF.

The CDR3 DNA reads TGTGCCACCAGCTGGGCGACAGAGCCCGGGGAGCTGTTTTTT. Protein sequence: CATSWATEPGELFF. The chain links TRBV15 to TRBJ2-2; possibly TRBD1 for D (5 bases). CDR3 length: 14 residues. The V and J ends lost 5 bases and 6 bases respectively, with 13 bases between them. Per the germline V gene, CDR1 is LNHNV and CDR2 is YYDKDF (reference sequence).

J is TRBJ1-1 and V is TRBV19; D unresolved. This CDR3 spans 13 amino acids. Germline V gene data show CDR1 as LNHDA and CDR2 as SQIVND (reference sequence). Between the trimmed V and J ends, which lost 3 bases and 6 bases, there was a span of 11 bases. CDR3 residues: CASSIRVDSEAFF. Here the CDR3 DNA reads TGTGCCAGTAGTATTCGGGTTGACTCTGAAGCTTTCTTT.

The chain couples TRBV29-1 to TRBJ1-2; tentatively, D is TRBD1 (6 bases). V was pared by 5 bases and J by 5 bases, with 18 bases between. Looked up from germline, CDR1 is SQVTM and CDR2 is ANQGSEA. CDR3 length equals 14 residues. The CDR3 nucleotides are TGCAGCGTTAGACAGGACTCAACTGCATATGGCTACACCTTC. Its protein product is CSVRQDSTAYGYTF.

The genes are TRBV30 and TRBJ2-3; 7 bases map to TRBD1. Trimming removed 0 bases from V and 4 bases from J; junction bases left unmatched: 7. The CDR3 covers 15 residues. The germline V gene encodes CDR1 GTSNPN and CDR2 SVGIG (reference sequence). The CDR3 region is CAWSVGQGDADTQYF. Written as DNA, the CDR3 is TGTGCCTGGAGTGTAGGGCAGGGGGACGCAGATACGCAGTATTTT.

V usage is TRBV5-1 and J usage is TRBJ1-2, with 8 bases aligning to TRBD1. J lost 7 bases, V lost 2 bases, and 4 bases had no gene match. CDR3 length equals 13 residues. Germline lookup yields CDR1 SGHRS and CDR2 YFSETQ. CDR3 region: CASSLPGGGGYTF. In nucleotides, the CDR3 is TGCGCCAGCAGCTTACCAGGGGGCGGTGGCTACACCTTC.

The chain carries TRBV6-5 and TRBJ2-2; D unclear. Germline CDR1 is MNHEY and CDR2 is SVGAGI. V lost 6 bases and J 2 bases, leaving 10 bases between the germline ends. The CDR3 extends over 14 amino acids. The CDR3 bases are TGTGCCAGCAGCCTAGAATCAAACACCGGGGAGCTGTTTTTT. Encoded protein: CASSLESNTGELFF.

The V call is TRBV7-3, the J call TRBJ2-2; 11 bases are a match to TRBD2. Looked up from germline, CDR1 is SGHTA and CDR2 is FQGTGA. The CDR3 has 20 amino acids. V dropped 1 base and J dropped 1; count of bases not matched to a gene: 11. The CDR3: CASSLRGPSGGTLNTGELFF. As DNA, the CDR3 is TGTGCCAGCAGCTTAAGGGGTCCTAGCGGGGGGACACTGAACACCGGGGAGCTGTTTTTT.

This chain connects TRBV6-5 to TRBJ2-1, with D possibly matching TRBD1 (6 bases). V lost 7 bases and J 2 bases, leaving 15 bases between the germline ends. The germline V gene has CDR1 MNHEY and CDR2 SVGAGI. CDR3 length: 15 amino acids. In nucleotides, the CDR3 is TGTGCCAGCAAAGTAGGGGGTGGGACCTACAATGAGCAGTTCTTC. Its translation is CASKVGGGTYNEQFF.

This clone was picked up a small number of times. The chain carries TRBV19 and TRBJ1-3, with TRBD1 identical over 9 bases. The CDR3 has 15 amino acids. After removal of 4 bases from V and 3 bases from J, the junction contained 4 bases not matched to a gene. The germline gives CDR1 LNHDA, CDR2 SQIVND (reference sequence). CDR3 in DNA: TGTGCCAGTAGTACCCAGGACAGGGGTGGAAACACCATATATTTT. Residues: CASSTQDRGGNTIYF.

This clone was seen a single time. The chain is built from TRBV10-3 and TRBJ1-6, with a weak D call TRBD1 (5 bases). V lost 4 bases, J lost 7 bases, and 11 bases lay in between. Germline V gene lookup returns CDR1 ENHRY and CDR2 SYGVKD. The CDR3 totals 14 residues. The CDR3 region has the DNA TGTGCCATCAGTGGAATAGGGGAAAATTCACCCCTCCACTTT. Amino acid sequence: CAISGIGENSPLHF.

This clone has more than one count but fewer than ten. The chain employs TRBV6-5 and TRBJ1-2, with no clear D. CDR1 and CDR2 from the germline V gene are MNHEY and SVGAGI. The CDR3 covers 12 residues. Trimming pared 5 bases from V and 8 bases from J, leaving 12 bases between. The CDR3 region is CASSTPVGGYTF. Here the CDR3 DNA reads TGTGCCAGCAGTACCCCCGTGGGCGGCTACACCTTC.